This T cell receptor beta chain derives from a study of regulatory T cells in long-lasting Graves disease. Broader study findings: There was favoring of TRBV28, TRBJ1-2 and TRBJ2-5 in persistent disease.

V shed 2 bases and J 5 bases; nucleotides not matched to a gene: 17. Germline assignment: CDR1 DFQATT and CDR2 SNEGSKA (reference sequence). The CDR3 length is 17 residues. This clonotype was counted at least ten times. Its antigen is as yet unknown. Time point: newly diagnosed GD, antithyroid drugs for less than 3 months. The TCR library used RNA extracted from PBMCs. Construction of TCR beta libraries relied on iRepertoire HTBI primers and on Arm-PCR targeting CDR3 regions. TCRdb re-called the multiplex PCR reads with MiXCR, one entry per CDR3 protein. The repertoire holds over 350,000 distinct CDR3 sequences, with about 15% as singletons. These data also formed part of another study, on T cells in Graves' hyperthyroidism and ophthalmopathy. Turning to that study: A first-round RT-PCR of the TCR CDR3 used the HTBI primer set.

The clonotype was recovered from a middle-aged woman with Graves disease. V is TRBV20-1 and J is TRBJ2-5, with TRBD1 matching 7 bases. The material was peripheral blood mononuclear cells (PBMCs), obtained at new diagnosis, from a patient treated with antithyroid drugs. The CDR3 coding sequence is TGCAGTGCTAGACCGAGCTGGGACAGACAGGGATTGGAGACCCAGTACTTC. Its protein is CSARPSWDRQGLETQYF.